The clone carrying this TCR beta chain was detected ten times or more. The antigen is not known. The sample comes from a study of regulatory T cells in long-lasting Graves disease. Overall study: Newly diagnosed Graves' patients had under 3 months of antithyroid drugs.

Germline V gives CDR1 SEHNR, CDR2 FQNEAQ (reference sequence). The V gene lost 5 bases and the J gene lost 0 bases, with 7 bases spanning the gap. The CDR3 sequence is 13 residues long. Time point of the sample: newly diagnosed GD, antithyroid drugs for less than 3 months. PBMC RNA was the source of the TCR library. From an endocrinology department in Xi'an, China, came the patients. Study-wide findings and caveats: Persistent disease was associated with favored TRBV28 usage and with favored use of TRBJ1-2 and TRBJ2-5. Sharing of public clonotypes was greater in persistent patients (about 3,000) than in new patients (around 880).

Building the TCR beta libraries relied on iRepertoire HTBI primers, and CDR3 regions underwent Arm-PCR. TCRdb used MiXCR to reprocess the multiplex PCR reads, holding one entry per CDR3 protein. The sample shows 250,000 to 400,000 distinct CDR3 sequences, 18% of them seen only once. The sequence derives from a female donor with Graves disease. The rearrangement uses TRBV7-9 and TRBJ2-5; no clear D gene. This sample comprised peripheral blood mononuclear cells (PBMCs), obtained at new diagnosis, from a patient treated with antithyroid drugs. The CDR3 DNA reads as TGTGCCAGCAGCCGCAACAACCAAGAGACCCAGTACTTC. Protein product: CASSRNNQETQYF.